These T cell receptor beta chains were read from a single sample in a study of blood T cell repertoires in COVID-19. The assay was immunoSEQ multiplex PCR, and TCRdb's table has in-frame clones only and misses some. The sample lists some 96,000 clones, almost 80% occurring once. Sequenced sample: peripheral blood. The receptors derive from a man in his sixties or seventies with active or convalescent COVID-19. Each CDR3 is given without its conserved first and last residue. The order of the fields is V gene, clone size, CDR3 protein. For some rows the clone size is stated as once, few or many, or as a class when expanded; others skip it.

>TRBV10-1|NA
ASTTSGGDTQY
>TRBV7-9|NA
ASSSTGTGVEKLF
>TRBV5-5|NA
ASSFGRTGSLYEQY
>TRBV29-1|NA
SVEGQGELDTQY
>TRBV19|NA
ASSPPGGGGFLRETGELF
>TRBV6-2/TRBV6-3|few
ASSYSLGQGTEQPQH
>TRBV28|NA
ASGREAF
>TRBV2|NA
ASSGGPPGANVLT
>TRBV3-1/TRBV3-2|NA
ASSHLDRGENSPLH
>TRBV6-2/TRBV6-3|NA
ASSSATAPGEQY
>TRBV28|once
ASSPDRPRHRPAEQPQH
>TRBV5-1|few
ASSKGQGENTEAF
>TRBV15|NA
ATSTKYSPYNEQF
>TRBV5-1|NA
ASSFTSGSADTQY
>TRBV6-4|NA
ASSAPGQGAKNEQF
>TRBV11-3|once
ASSAGQSYEQY
>TRBV7-2|NA
ASSLDRNSPLH
>TRBV6-6|NA
ASSYSNRGSGNTIY
>TRBV4-2|NA
ASSLSDYGYT
>TRBV7-3|NA
ASSLTGTSTEQF
>TRBV30|NA
AWSTGGGETQY
>TRBV18|NA
ASSPRGTAFNTEAF
>TRBV7-2|NA
ASSLQGARNTEAF
>TRBV5-1|NA
ASSSTLQETQY
>TRBV5-5|NA
ASSLRGDYGYT
>TRBV18|NA
ASSPAPGRGDEKLF
>TRBV7-8|NA
ASSRGGRVGQPQH
>TRBV18|NA
ASSRDGSSLADTQY
>TRBV5-1|NA
ASSLGGQGGTDTQY
>TRBV5-6|NA
ASSLFASGLTDTQY
>TRBV6-2/TRBV6-3|NA
ASSSRGVSNQPQH
>TRBV6-2/TRBV6-3|NA
ASSPPGLIYGYT
>TRBV9|NA
ASRREEDNEQF
>TRBV7-2|NA
ASSLFGRSYEQY
>TRBV19|NA
ASSTQGWTEAF
>TRBV28|few
ASSYPTGGRGYT
>TRBV12-3/TRBV12-4|NA
ASSLTVNQPQH
>TRBV11-2|few
ASSRDSLRDEQF
>TRBV7-7|NA
ASSPGLALETQY
>TRBV30|NA
AWSPPGSGKQF
>TRBV3-1/TRBV3-2|NA
ASSQGTVSGNTIY
>TRBV30|NA
AWSTGGWTEAF
>TRBV7-9|NA
ASSPDRVSYEQY
>TRBV19|NA
ASSIDGAGLRSEAF
>TRBV6-2/TRBV6-3|NA
ASSYSAGITGELF
>TRBV12-3/TRBV12-4|few
ASSPGTGDRYT
>TRBV12-3/TRBV12-4|NA
ASGDLRTQY
>TRBV19|few
ASALGGGYSNQPQH
>TRBV4-2|NA
ASSQGSNRQETQY
>TRBV29-1|NA
SVVSGSRRDTEAF
>TRBV4-2|NA
ASSQDPSGRQNTGELF